This T cell receptor beta chain was retrieved from a study of T cell responses to AZD1222 COVID-19 vaccine. Whether given at about 4 or about 12 weeks, second doses were pooled. Points from the study as a whole: Females made up more of the donors, who were largely white British, and clonal diversity may have come out too low. Researchers took repertoire samples only after the peak T cell response had come. Elevations in Spike-specific TCR breadth and depth followed administration of two AZD1222 doses.

As concerns this clone: Its antigen is as yet unknown.

Profiled with immunoSEQ multiplex PCR; TCRdb holds only in-frame clones, not every one. Altogether over 85,000 clones are present, around 90% being singletons, with the ten largest covering roughly 5%. The sequencing used peripheral blood, collected 28 days after the second AZD1222 dose. This TCR was sampled from an adult who received the AZD1222 COVID-19 vaccine.

This CDR3 reads CASSYSTGGTEAFF. The DNA of the CDR3 is TGTGCCAGCAGTTACTCGACAGGGGGCACTGAAGCTTTCTTT. V usage is TRBV6-2 or TRBV6-3 and J usage is TRBJ1-1; 9 bases agree with TRBD1. J was trimmed by 4 bases and V by 0 bases; bases with no gene match: 0. Germline V CDR1 and CDR2: MNHEY, SVGEGT. The CDR3 consists of 14 residues.